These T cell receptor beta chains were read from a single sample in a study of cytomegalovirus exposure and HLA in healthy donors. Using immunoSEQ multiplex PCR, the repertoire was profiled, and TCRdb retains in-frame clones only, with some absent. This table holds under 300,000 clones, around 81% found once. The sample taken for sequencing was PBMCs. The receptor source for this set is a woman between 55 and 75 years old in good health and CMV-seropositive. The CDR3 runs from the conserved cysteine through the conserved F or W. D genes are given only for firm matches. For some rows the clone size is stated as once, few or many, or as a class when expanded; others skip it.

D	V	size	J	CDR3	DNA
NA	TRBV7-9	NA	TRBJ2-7	CASSFSGNEQYF	TGTGCCAGCAGCTTTTCAGGGAACGAGCAGTACTTC
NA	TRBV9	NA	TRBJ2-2	CASSVVASGELFF	TGTGCCAGCAGCGTAGTCGCGTCCGGGGAGCTGTTTTTT
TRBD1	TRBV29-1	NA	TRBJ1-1	CSVEDPGTAIEAFF	TGCAGCGTTGAAGATCCAGGGACAGCCATCGAAGCTTTCTTT
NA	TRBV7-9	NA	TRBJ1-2	CASSSEGGYTF	TGTGCCAGCAGCTCGGAGGGTGGCTACACCTTC
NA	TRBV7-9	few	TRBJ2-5	CASSRKTGRETQYF	TGTGCCAGCAGCCGGAAGACAGGCCGGGAGACCCAGTACTTC
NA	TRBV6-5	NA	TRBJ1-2	CASSYGGSSGYTF	TGTGCCAGCAGTTACGGGGGGTCTTCAGGCTACACCTTC
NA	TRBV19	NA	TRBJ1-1	CASSMGQNTEAFF	TGTGCCAGTAGTATGGGGCAGAACACTGAAGCTTTCTTT
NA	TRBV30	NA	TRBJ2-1	CAGKSGLAYNEQFF	TGTGCCGGAAAAAGCGGATTGGCCTACAATGAGCAGTTCTTC
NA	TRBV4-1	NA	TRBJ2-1	CASSQDVTRSNEQFF	TGCGCCAGCAGCCAAGATGTGACTAGATCCAATGAGCAGTTCTTC
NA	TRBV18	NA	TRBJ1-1	CASSPRRDATEAFF	TGTGCCAGCTCACCTCGCCGGGATGCCACTGAAGCTTTCTTT
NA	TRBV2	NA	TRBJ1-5	CASSGRGRLAIGQPQHF	TGTGCCAGCAGTGGCAGGGGCAGGCTCGCAATCGGTCAGCCCCAGCATTTT
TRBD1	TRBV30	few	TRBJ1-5	CAWSLGQGLNQPQHF	TGTGCCTGGAGCCTAGGACAGGGACTCAATCAGCCCCAGCATTTT
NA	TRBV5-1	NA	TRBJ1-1	CASSLQGYTEAFF	TGCGCCAGCAGCTTGCAGGGCTACACTGAAGCTTTCTTT
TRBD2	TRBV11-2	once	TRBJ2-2	CASSPRTSGPGELFF	TGTGCCAGCAGCCCTCGGACTAGCGGGCCCGGGGAGCTGTTTTTT
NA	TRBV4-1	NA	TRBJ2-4	CASSQEGSGKNIQYF	TGCGCCAGCAGCCAAGAAGGCAGCGGGAAAAACATTCAGTACTTC
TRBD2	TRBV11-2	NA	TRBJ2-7	CASSSGTSGYEQYF	TGTGCCAGCAGCTCCGGGACTAGCGGCTACGAGCAGTACTTC
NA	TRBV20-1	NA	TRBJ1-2	CSAPSSRGYTF	TGCAGTGCGCCATCCTCGCGGGGCTACACCTTC
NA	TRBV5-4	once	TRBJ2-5	CASSPPRRRGQETQYF	TGTGCCAGCAGCCCACCCCGGCGGCGGGGACAAGAGACCCAGTACTTC
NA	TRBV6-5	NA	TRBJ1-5	CASRWDSGSPQHF	TGTGCCAGCCGCTGGGACTCGGGCTCGCCCCAGCATTTT
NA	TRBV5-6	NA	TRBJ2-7	CASSVRDLISYEQYF	TGTGCCAGCAGCGTCCGGGACTTGATCTCCTACGAGCAGTACTTC
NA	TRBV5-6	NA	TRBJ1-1	CASSLRQNLNTEAFF	TGTGCCAGCAGCCTAAGACAGAATTTGAACACTGAAGCTTTCTTT
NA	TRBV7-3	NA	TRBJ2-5	CASSTSHQETQYF	TGTGCCAGCAGCACTAGCCACCAAGAGACCCAGTACTTC
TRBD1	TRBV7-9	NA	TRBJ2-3	CASSSRTGASTDTQYF	TGTGCCAGCAGCAGCAGGACAGGGGCCAGCACAGATACGCAGTATTTT
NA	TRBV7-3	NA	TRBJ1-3	CASSLSSQVGNTIYF	TGTGCCAGCAGCTTGAGTAGCCAAGTCGGAAACACCATATATTTT
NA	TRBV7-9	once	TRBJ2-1	CASSFDSSYNEQFF	TGTGCCAGCAGCTTCGATAGCTCCTACAATGAGCAGTTCTTC
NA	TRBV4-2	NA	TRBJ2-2	CASSLTPADTGELFF	TGTGCCAGCAGTCTGACGCCTGCGGACACCGGGGAGCTGTTTTTT
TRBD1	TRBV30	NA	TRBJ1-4	CAWSLLQGENEKLFF	TGTGCCTGGAGTCTACTACAGGGGGAGAATGAAAAACTGTTTTTT
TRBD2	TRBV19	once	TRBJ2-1	CASSMRSSGRKSYNEQFF	TGTGCCAGTAGTATGAGGTCTAGCGGGAGGAAATCCTACAATGAGCAGTTCTTC
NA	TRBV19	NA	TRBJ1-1	CASSSQGGTEAFF	TGTGCCAGTAGTTCGCAAGGGGGCACTGAAGCTTTCTTT
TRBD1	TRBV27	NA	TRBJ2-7	CASSFRDRGREQYF	TGTGCCAGCAGTTTCCGGGACAGGGGGCGGGAGCAGTACTTC
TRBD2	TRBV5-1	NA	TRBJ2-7	CASSLGLAGRYEQYF	TGCGCCAGCAGCTTGGGTCTAGCGGGCCGCTACGAGCAGTACTTC
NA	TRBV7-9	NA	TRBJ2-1	CASSPRRDYEQFF	TGTGCCAGCAGCCCCCGCAGAGACTACGAGCAGTTCTTC
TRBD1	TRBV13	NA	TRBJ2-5	CASSQTGFGTQYF	TGTGCCAGCAGCCAGACAGGGTTCGGGACCCAGTACTTC
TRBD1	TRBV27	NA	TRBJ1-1	CASRKEGAEAFF	TGTGCCAGCAGGAAAGAGGGGGCCGAAGCTTTCTTT
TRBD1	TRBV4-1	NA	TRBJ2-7	CASSQPEGTGAYEQYF	TGCGCCAGCAGCCAACCCGAGGGGACAGGGGCCTACGAGCAGTACTTC
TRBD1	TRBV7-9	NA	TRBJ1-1	CASSPHRGQNTEAFF	TGTGCCAGCAGCCCTCACAGGGGGCAGAACACTGAAGCTTTCTTT
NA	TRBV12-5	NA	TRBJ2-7	CASGLGSGSYEQYF	TGTGCTAGTGGTTTGGGGTCAGGTTCCTACGAGCAGTACTTC
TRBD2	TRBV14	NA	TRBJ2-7	CASSRTSVSYEQYF	TGTGCCAGCAGTCGGACTAGCGTTTCCTACGAGCAGTACTTC
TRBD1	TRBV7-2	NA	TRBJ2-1	CASSLNAQGAYNEQFF	TGTGCCAGCAGCTTAAACGCCCAGGGGGCCTACAATGAGCAGTTCTTC
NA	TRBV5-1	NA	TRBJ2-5	CASCWRPALAETQYF	TGCGCCAGCTGCTGGCGGCCCGCCTTGGCAGAGACCCAGTACTTC
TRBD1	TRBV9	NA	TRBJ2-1	CASSGIQGYEQFF	TGTGCCAGCAGCGGAATACAGGGGTATGAGCAGTTCTTC